One and the same sample provided the 30 T cell receptor beta chains below, sequenced in a study of blood T cell repertoires in COVID-19. Sequenced by immunoSEQ multiplex PCR; TCRdb stores in-frame clones only, minus some. This sample carries 100,000 to 150,000 clones, approximately 84% of them seen once, and the ten largest clones take about a sixth. The sample consisted of peripheral blood. Every receptor here comes from an elderly woman with acute or convalescent COVID-19.

The chain has TRBV7-2 and TRBJ2-7; D gene uncertain. This CDR3 is built from 14 residues. Germline loops: CDR1 SGHTA, CDR2 FQGNSA. V lost 1 base, J lost 2 bases, and 9 bases lay in between. CDR3 DNA sequence: TGTGCCAGCAGCTTAGTGCCGGGTACCTACGAGCAGTACTTC. Its protein product is CASSLVPGTYEQYF.

For this clone: One end of the junction fails to match germline, which may point to a read error. This chain joins TRBV18 and TRBJ2-7; D may be TRBD1 (5 bases). Germline V CDR1 and CDR2: KGHSH, LQKENI. The CDR3 has 17 residues. The DNA of the CDR3 is TGTGCCAGCTCCCCACAGGTCCGCGAGGTCCCCTACTACGAGCAGTACTTC. This gives the protein CASSPQVREVPYYEQYF.

The chain links TRBV11-2 to TRBJ2-7; D is ambiguous. Trimming removed 5 bases at V and 3 bases at J, with 11 bases between. CDR3 length: 13 amino acids. Germline-derived CDR1 and CDR2 are SGHAT and FQNNGV. The CDR3 DNA is TGTGCCAGCAGCGCAGGCCCAGTCTACGAGCAGTACTTC. Residues: CASSAGPVYEQYF.

This chain uses TRBV2 with TRBJ1-5, with D possibly TRBD1 on 5 matching bases. Trimming cost V 4 bases and J 4 bases, with 11 bases left between them. CDR3 length equals 14 residues. Germline-derived CDR1 and CDR2 are SNHLY and FYNNEI. The CDR3 region is CASSASGRNQPQHF. The CDR3 nucleotides are TGTGCCAGCAGTGCCTCAGGGAGGAATCAGCCCCAGCATTTT. Full variable domain (outside the CDR3, taken from reference TRBV2 and TRBJ1-5): EPEVTQTPSHQVTQMGQEVILRCVPISNHLYFYWYRQILGQKVEFLVSFYNNEISEKSEIFDDQFSVERPDGSNFTLKIRSTKLEDSAMYFCASSASGRNQPQHFGDGTRLSIL.

The chain has TRBV7-9 and TRBJ2-7; D remains unclear. The CDR3 sequence is 12 residues long. CDR1 SEHNR and CDR2 FQNEAQ come from the germline V gene (reference sequence). Deletions cut 5 bases from V and 2 bases from J, with 7 bases between. The CDR3 coding sequence is TGTGCCAGCAGCCCTGTTGCCTACGAGCAGTACTTC. Translating it yields CASSPVAYEQYF.

The genes are TRBV29-1 and TRBJ1-2; 8 bases map to TRBD1. In germline, CDR1 is SQVTM, CDR2 ANQGSEA. There are 14 residues in the CDR3. J lost 4 bases, V lost 4 bases, and 8 bases had no gene match. CDR3 DNA: TGCAGCGTTGCGCCGGACAGGGAAGTCTATGGCTACACCTTC. Residues: CSVAPDREVYGYTF. Full variable domain (outside the CDR3, taken from reference TRBV29-1 and TRBJ1-2): SAVISQKPSRDICQRGTSLTIQCQVDSQVTMMFWYRQQPGQSLTLIATANQGSEATYESGFVIDKFPISRPNLTFSTLTVSNMSPEDSSIYLCSVAPDREVYGYTFGSGTRLTVV.

The J gene is TRBJ1-5, the V gene TRBV6-1; weak D call: TRBD1 (5 bases). Germline V CDR1 and CDR2: MNHNS, SASEGT. Trimming took 0 bases from V and 6 from J, leaving 18 bases between them. The CDR3 has 17 amino acids. CDR3 amino acids: CASSEAWGPFTPQPQHF. CDR3 DNA: TGTGCCAGCAGTGAAGCCTGGGGCCCATTTACCCCTCAGCCCCAGCATTTT.

The V call is TRBV30, the J call TRBJ2-5; perhaps TRBD2 as D (6 bases). The CDR3 has 15 amino acids. Germline V CDR1 and CDR2: GTSNPN, SVGIG (reference sequence). V was trimmed by 3 bases and J by 0 bases, leaving 14 bases between them. In DNA, the CDR3 is TGTGCCTGGAGAATGGGTGGGGGGTACCAAGAGACCCAGTACTTC. Its translation: CAWRMGGGYQETQYF.

V is TRBV2 and J is TRBJ1-2; D may be TRBD1 (5 bases). V was trimmed by 4 bases and J by 1 base, leaving 10 bases between them. The germline CDR1 and CDR2 sequences are SNHLY and FYNNEI. This CDR3 contains 14 residues. The DNA of the CDR3 is TGTGCCAGCAGTGTAGGGGTCTTTAACTATGGCTACACCTTC. Its protein product is CASSVGVFNYGYTF.

The chain is built from TRBV11-2 and TRBJ1-1; tentative D call: TRBD1 (5 bases). Trimming took 2 bases from V and 4 from J, leaving 11 bases between them. The CDR3 runs 14 residues. Germline V gives CDR1 SGHAT, CDR2 FQNNGV. The CDR3 spells CASSLRVGGTEAFF. CDR3 DNA sequence: TGTGCCAGCAGCTTAAGGGTCGGGGGCACTGAAGCTTTCTTT.

This chain joins TRBV7-2 and TRBJ2-3, with a weak D call TRBD1 (5 bases). Germline V gene sequence: CDR1 SGHTA, CDR2 FQGNSA. The CDR3 totals 17 residues. V lost 3 bases and J lost 0, with 16 bases in between. This CDR3 is CASSFERQSPSTDTQYF. The CDR3 DNA sequence: TGTGCCAGCAGCTTCGAAAGACAGTCTCCTAGCACAGATACGCAGTATTTT.

V gene TRBV7-2 combines with J gene TRBJ2-1; 12 bases are shared with TRBD2. The CDR3 has 16 amino acids. The V and J ends lost 5 bases and 10 bases, in that order; junction bases with no gene match: 12. In germline, CDR1 is SGHTA, CDR2 FQGNSA. Written as DNA, the CDR3 is TGTGCCAGCAGCCGCGTCCTAGCGGGGGGGCCTGGGGAGCAGTTCTTC. Translated: CASSRVLAGGPGEQFF.

This chain uses TRBV24-1 with TRBJ2-2; 14 bases line up with TRBD2. J lost 7 bases, V lost 9 bases, and 3 bases had no gene match. The CDR3 extends over 14 amino acids. CDR1 KGHDR and CDR2 SFDVKD come from the germline V gene. The CDR3: CATRGTSGGGELFF. The CDR3 DNA follows: TGTGCCACCCGAGGGACTAGCGGGGGCGGGGAGCTGTTTTTT.

V is TRBV7-2 and J is TRBJ1-1; D not certain. CDR3 size: 13 residues. CDR1 and CDR2 from the germline V gene are SGHTA and FQGNSA. Trimming removed 5 bases from V and 0 bases from J, with 7 bases in between. The CDR3 DNA sequence: TGTGCCAGCAGCGAGATATTGAACACTGAAGCTTTCTTT. It is translated as CASSEILNTEAFF.

The chain combines TRBV5-8 with TRBJ1-5; 10 positions agree with TRBD1. Germline values: CDR1 SGHTS, CDR2 YDEGEE. V was pared by 3 bases and J by 4 bases, with 7 bases of the junction left unmatched. The CDR3 covers 16 residues. CDR3 nucleotide sequence: TGTGCCAGCAGCTCGACCGGACAGGGGGGAAATCAGCCCCAGCATTTT. Residues: CASSSTGQGGNQPQHF. Full variable domain (rest looked up from reference TRBV5-8 and TRBJ1-5): EAGVTQSPTHLIKTRGQQATLRCSPISGHTSVYWYQQALGLGLQFLLWYDEGEERNRGNFPPRFSGRQFPNYSSELNVNALELEDSALYLCASSSTGQGGNQPQHFGDGTRLSIL.

In DNA, the CDR3 is TGTGCCAGCAGCTTGGGACTAGCGGGGGGTTACGAGCAGTACTTC. Encoded protein: CASSLGLAGGYEQYF. The chain uses TRBV5-6 and TRBJ2-7; the match to TRBD2 covers 13 bases. Per the germline V gene, CDR1 is SGHDT and CDR2 is YYEEEE. J lost 4 bases, V lost 0 bases, and 1 base had no gene match. The CDR3 extends over 15 amino acids.

This clone has just a few counts. The chain uses TRBV7-2 and TRBJ2-1; 9 nucleotides match TRBD2. Looked up from germline, CDR1 is SGHTA and CDR2 is FQGNSA. J gave up 10 bases and V 3 bases, and 7 bases lay outside the gene matches. The CDR3 covers 14 residues. The CDR3: CASSFGGGAGEQFF. In nucleotides, the CDR3 is TGTGCCAGCAGCTTCGGCGGGGGGGCGGGAGAGCAGTTCTTC.

This clone appeared a single time. The J gene is TRBJ2-2, the V gene TRBV7-2, with TRBD2 matching 15 bases. The germline CDR1 and CDR2 sequences are SGHTA and FQGNSA. The V segment lost 1 base and the J segment 5 bases; nucleotides outside the gene matches: 2. CDR3 size: 17 residues. CDR3 sequence: CASSLGGLAGGTGELFF. The CDR3 DNA follows: TGTGCCAGCAGCTTAGGCGGACTAGCGGGGGGGACCGGGGAGCTGTTTTTT.

This chain connects TRBV9 to TRBJ1-2; D may be TRBD1 (5 bases). V lost 0 bases and J lost 5, with 14 bases in between. The CDR3 extends over 15 amino acids. The V gene's germline CDR1 is SGDLS and CDR2 YYNGEE. CDR3 nucleotide sequence: TGTGCCAGCAGCGTAGGTTCCAGGGTGGAGTATGGCTACACCTTC. Translation: CASSVGSRVEYGYTF.

The chain uses TRBV9 and TRBJ1-6; D gene ambiguous. This CDR3 has 15 residues. The V end lost 2 bases, the J end lost 2 bases, and 8 bases lay between the germline ends. Germline V gene sequence: CDR1 SGDLS, CDR2 YYNGEE. Here the CDR3 DNA reads TGTGCCAGCAGCGTCGGCGGGGCCTATAATTCACCCCTCCACTTT. It specifies CASSVGGAYNSPLHF.

Turning to this clone: The junction does not match germline at one end; this may be a read error. V and J are TRBV4-1 and TRBJ1-4, with 12 bases fitting TRBD1. Per the germline V gene, CDR1 is MGHRA and CDR2 is YSYEKL. This CDR3 comprises 20 residues. As DNA, the CDR3 is TGCGCCAGCAGGCAAGGAGAATGGGGACAGGGGGCCCCCCGTCGAGAAAAACTGTTTTTT. Translating it yields CASRQGEWGQGAPRREKLFF.

This chain uses TRBV19 with TRBJ2-7; D is unresolved. This CDR3 is built from 13 residues. The germline gives CDR1 LNHDA, CDR2 SQIVND (reference sequence). Trimming cost V 3 bases and J 3 bases, with 9 bases left between them. CDR3 sequence reads: CASSMGLNYEQYF. CDR3 in DNA: TGTGCCAGTAGTATGGGCCTGAACTACGAGCAGTACTTC.

This rearrangement joins TRBV19 to TRBJ2-5, with D perhaps TRBD1 (5 bases). The V gene lost 4 bases and the J gene lost 5 bases, with 11 bases spanning the gap. This CDR3 spans 13 amino acids. Germline CDR1 LNHDA, CDR2 SQIVND (reference sequence). CDR3 protein: CASSNGAGETQYF. The CDR3 DNA sequence: TGTGCCAGTAGTAATGGGGCCGGGGAGACCCAGTACTTC.

This chain joins TRBV6-5 and TRBJ1-1; D possibly corresponds to TRBD1 (6 bases). Trimming removed 0 bases from V and 5 bases from J, with 13 bases in between. This CDR3 spans 15 amino acids. Germline CDR1 reads MNHEY; CDR2 reads SVGAGI. The DNA for the CDR3 is TGTGCCAGCAGTTACTCGATAACAGGGAGAACTGAAGCTTTCTTT. Translated, it gives CASSYSITGRTEAFF.

This chain uses TRBV7-2 with TRBJ2-3, with 9 positions matching TRBD2. This CDR3 is built from 19 residues. With 2 bases clipped from V and 3 bases from J, the junction kept 15 bases outside the gene matches. Germline CDR1 and CDR2: SGHTA and FQGNSA. The CDR3 protein is CASSLRASGASTLTDTQYF. The CDR3 DNA sequence: TGTGCCAGCAGCTTAAGGGCTAGCGGGGCCTCGACCTTGACAGATACGCAGTATTTT.

This chain joins TRBV19 and TRBJ2-1, with 15 bases lining up with TRBD2. Unmatched junction bases numbered 6, after V lost 10 bases and J lost 2 bases. CDR1 and CDR2 (germline): LNHDA, SQIVND (reference sequence). The CDR3 extends over 16 amino acids. The CDR3 protein is CATSRTSGRAYNEQFF. The CDR3 DNA reads as TGTGCCACCTCAAGGACTAGCGGGAGGGCCTACAATGAGCAGTTCTTC.

V and J are TRBV5-6 and TRBJ2-4, with D maybe TRBD1 (5 bases). The V and J ends lost 4 bases and 0 bases respectively, with 14 bases between them. The CDR3 consists of 16 residues. Germline V gives CDR1 SGHDT, CDR2 YYEEEE. DNA for the CDR3: TGTGCCAGCAGCACAATGGGGCAGATAGCCAAAAACATTCAGTACTTC. It specifies CASSTMGQIAKNIQYF.

CDR3 DNA sequence: TGTGCCAGCAGCAAAAGGGGAAGACCGCTATCGCTCCCCTATGGCTACACCTTC. Protein sequence: CASSKRGRPLSLPYGYTF. The chain combines TRBV21-1 with TRBJ1-2; the listed D gene, TRBD1, was not tested against the DNA. TRBV21-1 is listed as a pseudogene. The CDR3 is 18 amino acids.

The genes are TRBV30 and TRBJ1-4; 7 bases fit TRBD1. With 3 bases clipped from V and 2 bases from J, the junction kept 0 bases outside the gene matches. The CDR3 runs to 13 residues. Germline values: CDR1 GTSNPN, CDR2 SVGIG (reference sequence). The CDR3 DNA sequence: TGTGCCTGGAGGGGACAGACTAATGAAAAACTGTTTTTT. Translation: CAWRGQTNEKLFF.

The chain uses TRBV20-1 and TRBJ2-6; 8 bases are shared with TRBD2. This CDR3 is built from 18 residues. Trimming took 3 bases from V and 0 from J; bases not matched to a gene: 10. Germline values: CDR1 DFQATT, CDR2 SNEGSKA (reference sequence). CDR3 sequence reads: CSASSGGVVYSGANVLTF. CDR3 sequence (DNA): TGCAGTGCTAGTTCCGGGGGGGTTGTCTACTCTGGGGCCAACGTCCTGACTTTC.